The 32 T cell receptor beta chains in this list originate from one sample, sequenced in a study of blood T cells in healthy people across ages. Using a J-beta primer mix together with a sample-barcoded 5' primer, a second PCR was run for roughly 7 to 12 cycles. Each CDR3 protein is one row after TCRdb ran MiXCR on the 5' RACE reads. Seen here are a few hundred thousand distinct CDR3 sequences, roughly a quarter observed once, and the top ten hold 3% to 4%. The sample was also reused in another study, on T cells of mothers and their children.

The sample consisted of blood. The receptor source for this set is a boy between 2 and 15 years old in good health.

The V and J genes are TRBV11-2 and TRBJ2-7, with TRBD2 matching over 7 bases. With V trimmed by 6 bases and J by 3 bases, 5 bases remained unmatched. From germline, CDR1 is SGHAT and CDR2 FQNNGV. The CDR3 spans 13 residues. In DNA form, the CDR3 reads TGTGCCAGCAGGTCGGGGGGTTACTACGAGCAGTACTTC. The encoded protein is CASRSGGYYEQYF.

This chain uses TRBV9 with TRBJ2-6; 9 nucleotides line up with TRBD1. This CDR3 spans 18 amino acids. Trimming took 3 bases from V and 1 from J; bases not matched to a gene: 8. Germline values: CDR1 SGDLS, CDR2 YYNGEE. Written as DNA, the CDR3 is TGTGCCAGCAGCGCCCCCGGGACAGGGATTTCTGGGGCCAACGTCCTGACTTTC. Translated, it gives CASSAPGTGISGANVLTF.

This chain connects TRBV4-3 to TRBJ2-5, with TRBD2 matching over 12 bases. The J call may not be correct, given that the DNA end is closer to TRBJ2-1. From germline, CDR1 is LGHNA and CDR2 YSLEER. The CDR3 is made up of 15 amino acids. CDR3 in amino acids: CASSALAGGYHEQFF. The DNA of the CDR3 is TGCGCCAGCAGCGCCCTAGCGGGAGGGTACCATGAGCAGTTCTTC.

The chain recombines TRBV6-5 with TRBJ2-3; no clear D. Trimming shortened V by 6 bases and J by 6 bases, and 16 bases separated the two germline ends. The germline V gene encodes CDR1 MNHEY and CDR2 SVGAGI. This CDR3 comprises 14 residues. CDR3 in amino acids: CASSPLEPPDTQYF. CDR3 nucleotides: TGTGCCAGCAGCCCTCTGGAACCGCCGGATACGCAGTATTTT.

The rearrangement uses TRBV3-1 and TRBJ2-5; TRBD1 matches at 9 bases. CDR3 length equals 20 residues. Germline V gene lookup returns CDR1 LGHDT and CDR2 YNNKEL (reference sequence). With 1 base clipped from V and 3 bases from J, the junction kept 18 bases outside the gene matches. Here the CDR3 DNA reads TGTGCCAGCAGCCAAGTCACGACTTGGGGGGACAGGGAAGGTGAAGAGACCCAGTACTTC. It is translated as CASSQVTTWGDREGEETQYF.

The V call is TRBV10-3, the J call TRBJ1-4; TRBD1 matches at 7 bases. V shed 11 bases, J shed 8 bases, and the junction held 11 bases outside the gene matches. This CDR3 is 13 amino acids long. Germline lookup yields CDR1 ENHRY and CDR2 SYGVKD. CDR3 amino acids: CALDRERWEKLFF. CDR3 bases: TGTGCCTTAGACAGGGAAAGGTGGGAAAAACTGTTTTTT.

CDR3 nucleotides: TGTGCCAGCAGTTTCGGTCTGAAGCGGGCCACAGATACGCAGTATTTT. Translated, it gives CASSFGLKRATDTQYF. The V and J genes are TRBV27 and TRBJ2-3; TRBD2 is a possible D gene (6 bases). V was trimmed by 3 bases and J by 2 bases, leaving 15 bases between them. This CDR3 is 16 amino acids long. Germline CDR1 reads MNHEY; CDR2 reads SMNVEV (reference sequence).

There are a few counts of this clonotype. This chain links TRBV3-1 with TRBJ2-1; D remains ambiguous. The J call may not be correct, given that the DNA end is closer to TRBJ2-7. The CDR3 consists of 14 residues. The germline V gene encodes CDR1 LGHDT and CDR2 YNNKEL (reference sequence). The CDR3 region is CASSIRAKEYEQYF. CDR3 nucleotide sequence: TGTGCCAGCAGCATCCGGGCCAAGGAATACGAGCAGTACTTC.

V usage is TRBV12-3 or TRBV12-4 and J usage is TRBJ2-3, with D tentatively TRBD2 (5 bases). Trimming took 4 bases from V and 5 from J, leaving 13 bases between them. The CDR3 spans 14 residues. The CDR3 nucleotides are TGTGCCAGCAGTTCGGGATCGGCAGGAGATACGCAGTATTTT. It encodes CASSSGSAGDTQYF.

The chain recombines TRBV7-8 with TRBJ2-1; 13 bases agree with TRBD2. V lost 3 bases and J lost 5; bases outside the gene matches: 7. The CDR3 runs 17 residues. CDR1 SGHVS and CDR2 FQNEAQ come from the germline V gene. CDR3 residues: CASSLQTGTSGNNEQFF. CDR3 coding DNA: TGTGCCAGCAGCTTGCAGACCGGGACTAGCGGGAACAATGAGCAGTTCTTC.

This clonotype was counted only a few times. The CDR3 is CASSLGPPVGKGANPPSYEQYF. As DNA, the CDR3 is TGTGCCAGCAGCTTAGGCCCTCCGGTAGGGAAAGGAGCCAATCCCCCCTCCTACGAGCAGTACTTC. This chain connects TRBV11-1 to TRBJ2-7; D uncertain. This CDR3 has 22 amino acids. V gave up 1 base and J gave up 0 bases, with 31 bases separating them. CDR1 and CDR2 from the germline V gene are SGHAT and FQDESV (reference sequence).

The chain recombines TRBV25-1 with TRBJ1-2; 10 bases line up with TRBD1. Losses at the gene ends were 4 bases for V and 5 bases for J; bases not matched to a gene: 4. The CDR3 sequence is 14 residues long. Germline V gene lookup returns CDR1 MGHDK and CDR2 SYGVNS. For the CDR3, the DNA is TGTGCCAGCAGTGGGGACAGGGGCTCTTATGGCTACACCTTC. Its translation is CASSGDRGSYGYTF.

Worth noting for this clonotype: The junction does not match germline at one end; this may be a read error. The V and J genes are TRBV27 and TRBJ2-7; a possible D gene is TRBD1 (6 bases). The CDR3 covers 14 residues. Germline CDR1 reads MNHEY; CDR2 reads SMNVEV (reference sequence). Written as DNA, the CDR3 is TGTGCCAGCAGTTCGACCGCGGACAGCTACGAGCACTACTTC. Its protein is CASSSTADSYEHYF.

The genes are TRBV30 and TRBJ1-6; the D is unclear. V lost 3 bases and J 6 bases, leaving 9 bases between the germline ends. The CDR3 sequence is 13 residues long. CDR1 and CDR2 from the germline V gene are GTSNPN and SVGIG (reference sequence). DNA for the CDR3: TGTGCCTGGAGAAGTGGGATTAATTCACCCCTCCACTTT. Protein sequence: CAWRSGINSPLHF.

This clonotype has a count of ten or more. The chain has TRBV5-1 and TRBJ2-5; D unclear. The length of the CDR3 is 13 residues. In germline, CDR1 is SGHRS, CDR2 YFSETQ. Trimming cost V 1 base and J 2 bases, with 6 bases left between them. CDR3 protein: CASSLYSQETQYF. The CDR3 DNA follows: TGCGCCAGCAGCTTGTACAGTCAAGAGACCCAGTACTTC.

This clonotype was counted only a few times. The chain combines TRBV28 with TRBJ2-5; 11 nucleotides line up with TRBD2. The trim removed 8 bases at V and 2 bases at J, leaving 7 bases unmatched. Germline V gene sequence: CDR1 MDHEN, CDR2 SYDVKM. The CDR3 totals 15 residues. The CDR3 sequence: CASRPGLAEQETQYF. CDR3 sequence (DNA): TGTGCCAGCCGGCCGGGACTAGCGGAACAAGAGACCCAGTACTTC. The full variable domain, with the rest looked up from reference TRBV28 and TRBJ2-5, is DVKVTQSSRYLVKRTGEKVFLECVQDMDHENMFWYRQDPGLGLRLIYFSYDVKMKEKGDIPEGYSVSREKKERFSLILESASTNQTSMYLCASRPGLAEQETQYFGPGTRLLVL.

A few counts support this clonotype. V is TRBV3-1 and J is TRBJ2-2; D possibly corresponds to TRBD1 (6 bases). Between the trimmed V and J ends, which lost 10 bases and 5 bases, there was a span of 20 bases. The CDR3 runs 15 residues. Germline values: CDR1 LGHDT, CDR2 YNNKEL (reference sequence). CDR3 nucleotides: TGTGCCAACTCAAAGAGGGGGACAAAGACCGGGGAGCTGTTTTTT. Its translation is CANSKRGTKTGELFF. Drawing the rest from reference TRBV3-1 and TRBJ2-2, the complete variable domain is DTAVSQTPKYLVTQMGNDKSIKCEQNLGHDTMYWYKQDSKKFLKIMFSYNNKELIINETVPNRFSPKSPDKAHLNLHINSLELGDSAVYFCANSKRGTKTGELFFGEGSRLTVL.

Only a few counts were recorded for this clonotype. The chain recombines TRBV20-1 with TRBJ1-5; D is ambiguous. V was clipped by 6 bases and J by 2 bases, with 20 bases between them. Germline loops: CDR1 DFQATT, CDR2 SNEGSKA (reference sequence). The CDR3 length is 16 residues. CDR3 region: CSALVGGNIGNQPQHF. CDR3 in DNA: TGCAGTGCGCTAGTCGGAGGGAATATCGGCAATCAGCCCCAGCATTTT.

The chain uses TRBV7-6 and TRBJ2-1; 10 bases are a match to TRBD2. The CDR3 totals 15 residues. The V gene end was trimmed by 0 bases and the J gene end by 9 bases; junction bases not matched to a gene: 5. Per the germline V gene, CDR1 is SGHVS and CDR2 is FNYEAQ. The CDR3 region is CASSLAAGGPTEQFF. CDR3 in DNA: TGTGCCAGCAGCTTAGCAGCGGGGGGGCCCACTGAGCAGTTCTTC.

The chain uses TRBV27 and TRBJ1-5, with 12 bases identical to TRBD1. From germline, CDR1 is MNHEY and CDR2 SMNVEV (reference sequence). The CDR3 covers 16 residues. With 3 bases clipped from V and 9 bases from J, the junction kept 9 bases outside the gene matches. The CDR3 coding sequence is TGTGCCAGCAGTTTTGGGGGACAGGGGGCCGGAGGGCCCCAGCATTTT. Protein product: CASSFGGQGAGGPQHF.

This clonotype occurred a few times. The V gene is TRBV18, the J gene TRBJ2-1; TRBD1 aligns across 7 bases. Trimming removed 6 bases from V and 1 base from J; junction bases left unmatched: 6. Germline V gives CDR1 KGHSH, CDR2 LQKENI. The CDR3 extends over 15 amino acids. The CDR3, as DNA: TGTGCCAGCTCGCATAGGGACAGTTCCTACAATGAGCAGTTCTTC. It is translated as CASSHRDSSYNEQFF. Drawing the rest from reference TRBV18 and TRBJ2-1, the complete variable domain is NAGVMQNPRHLVRRRGQEARLRCSPMKGHSHVYWYRQLPEEGLKFMVYLQKENIIDESGMPKERFSAEFPKEGPSILRIQQVVRGDSAAYFCASSHRDSSYNEQFFGPGTRLTVL.

The rearrangement joins TRBV5-1 to TRBJ2-7; TRBD2 aligns across 13 bases. This CDR3 region has 15 residues. V shed 4 bases and J 6 bases; nucleotides not matched to a gene: 7. Germline values: CDR1 SGHRS, CDR2 YFSETQ. CDR3 loop: CASSLTSGRAGEQYF. DNA for the CDR3: TGCGCCAGCAGCCTAACTAGCGGGAGGGCGGGCGAGCAGTACTTC.

The rearrangement links TRBV27 to TRBJ2-5; D is possibly TRBD2 (6 bases). Trimming left V 3 bases short and J 4 bases short, with 12 bases between. This CDR3 is built from 14 residues. The germline V gene encodes CDR1 MNHEY and CDR2 SMNVEV (reference sequence). The CDR3 reads CASSFRGYGETQYF. DNA of the CDR3: TGTGCCAGCAGTTTCCGGGGGTACGGAGAGACCCAGTACTTC.

This clonotype was observed a handful of times. A single base separates this from a much larger clone, so it may be a read error. V and J are TRBV11-3 and TRBJ1-1; the D is unclear. Germline loops: CDR1 SGHNT, CDR2 YENEEA. The CDR3 is 13 amino acids. Trimming took 0 bases from V and 1 from J, leaving 3 bases between them. As DNA, the CDR3 is TGTGCCAGCAGCTTAGAGTGGAACACTGAAGCTTTCTTT. Its translation is CASSLEWNTEAFF.

This clonotype has just a few counts. This chain uses TRBV3-1 with TRBJ2-5; 7 nucleotides agree with TRBD2. The J call is uncertain, as TRBJ2-1 better fits the DNA end. The CDR3 has 19 residues. CDR1 is LGHDT and CDR2 is YNNKEL in the germline V gene (reference sequence). CDR3 DNA sequence: TGTGCCAGCAGCCAAGATCACTCTAGGCGGGAGACCGCCTACAATGAGCAGTTCTTC. Amino acids: CASSQDHSRRETAYNEQFF.

The chain couples TRBV4-3 to TRBJ2-5; possibly TRBD1 or TRBD2 for D (5 bases each). V was shortened by 1 base and J by 1 base, with 16 bases between the two germline ends. Per germline, CDR1 LGHNA and CDR2 YSLEER. The CDR3 totals 17 residues. The CDR3 is CASSQAHLRGFQETQYF. For the CDR3, the DNA is TGCGCCAGCAGCCAAGCGCACCTCCGGGGCTTCCAAGAGACCCAGTACTTC.

The CDR3 reads CASSYVSGGKSPLHF. CDR3 nucleotide sequence: TGTGCCAGCAGTTACGTGTCTGGGGGGAAGTCACCCCTCCACTTT. The chain joins TRBV6-6 to TRBJ1-6; weak D call: TRBD1 (5 bases). The length of the CDR3 is 15 residues. The germline V and J ends were trimmed by 2 bases and 10 bases, with 15 bases remaining between them. CDR1 is MNHNY and CDR2 is SVGAGI in the germline V gene (reference sequence).

In this sample, this clonotype turned up a few times. V and J are TRBV2 and TRBJ2-5; D unclear. This CDR3 has 14 residues. Germline CDR1 reads SNHLY; CDR2 reads FYNNEI. V gave up 3 bases and J gave up 1 base, with 9 bases separating them. CDR3 amino acids: CASSDRRSQETQYF. CDR3 bases: TGTGCCAGCAGTGATAGGCGGAGCCAAGAGACCCAGTACTTC.

The chain is built from TRBV3-1 and TRBJ1-2, with D possibly being TRBD1 (6 bases). This CDR3 comprises 15 residues. Germline V gene data show CDR1 as LGHDT and CDR2 as YNNKEL (reference sequence). Trimming took 4 bases from V and 7 from J, leaving 19 bases between them. Here the CDR3 reads CASSPMDKGESGYTF. Here the CDR3 DNA reads TGTGCCAGCAGCCCCATGGACAAGGGGGAATCTGGCTACACCTTC.

The V and J genes are TRBV12-3 or TRBV12-4 and TRBJ2-1, with D possibly being TRBD1 or TRBD2 (5 bases each). The CDR3 has 15 residues. The V gene lost 3 bases and the J gene lost 5 bases, with 14 bases spanning the gap. The CDR3 sequence: CASSLRDVVDNEQFF. The CDR3 nucleotides are TGTGCCAGCAGTTTGAGGGACGTAGTCGACAATGAGCAGTTCTTC.

The chain couples TRBV6-2 or TRBV6-3 to TRBJ2-5, with D tentatively TRBD2 (6 bases). CDR3 size: 17 residues. The ends were cut back, 6 bases at V and 1 base at J, with 21 bases in the middle. The germline V gene has CDR1 MNHEY and CDR2 SVGEGT. CDR3 region: CASSSRREANLQETQYF. The CDR3 region has the DNA TGTGCCAGCAGCTCTCGGCGGGAAGCTAACCTCCAAGAGACCCAGTACTTC.

The V gene is TRBV20-1, the J gene TRBJ2-3; possible D gene TRBD2, 6 bases. The CDR3 runs 17 residues. Trimming took 3 bases from V and 1 from J, leaving 20 bases between them. Germline lookup yields CDR1 DFQATT and CDR2 SNEGSKA (reference sequence). The CDR3 here is CSASSLAISDRTDTQYF. Here the CDR3 DNA reads TGCAGTGCTAGTTCTCTAGCGATCAGCGACCGCACAGATACGCAGTATTTT.